The next 7 T cell receptor beta chains were all read from a single sample in a study of beta chain features in type 1 diabetes. For these TCRs, the target antigens are not known. Investigators reverse transcribed all isolated RNA, so they sequenced expressed TCRB transcripts. Repertoires were generated with immunoSEQ multiplex PCR, while TCRdb's copy carries only in-frame clones and drops some. Of a few hundred thousand clones listed, 13% are singletons. Study-level points and caveats: Type 1 diabetes patients had moderately but significantly shorter TCRB CDR3s in all four CD4+ subsets.

The source material was naive CD4+ T cells from blood. These receptors came from a woman younger than 30 with type 1 diabetes.

The chain links TRBV6-5 to TRBJ1-1, with D tentatively TRBD1 (5 bases). Germline V gene lookup returns CDR1 MNHEY and CDR2 SVGAGI. This CDR3 has 15 residues. Trimming removed 7 bases at V and 5 bases at J, with 20 bases between. This CDR3 reads CASTKTGVFGTEAFF. CDR3 DNA sequence: TGTGCCAGCACCAAAACGGGGGTTTTTGGTACTGAAGCTTTCTTT.

This clone was recorded a few times. The CDR3 bases are TGTGCCAGCAGCAATTCGAGGGCCTTAAGAGGAGGCTACACCTTC. Encoded protein: CASSNSRALRGGYTF. The chain recombines TRBV21-1 with TRBJ1-2. TRBV21-1 is a listed pseudogene. The CDR3 spans 15 residues.

The rearrangement links TRBV19 to TRBJ1-1; a possible D gene is TRBD1 (6 bases). Germline V CDR1 and CDR2: LNHDA, SQIVND (reference sequence). Trimming left V 7 bases short and J 1 base short, with 25 bases between. The CDR3 length is 18 residues. The CDR3 here is CASINLPRGRGRNTEAFF. DNA of the CDR3: TGTGCCAGTATCAACCTCCCCCGGGGGCGGGGGAGGAACACTGAAGCTTTCTTT.

This clone was recorded a few times. The chain carries TRBV7-2 and TRBJ2-6; 7 bases are a match to TRBD2. CDR1 is SGHTA, CDR2 FQGNSA, per germline. This CDR3 is 16 amino acids long. The ends lost 5 bases at V and 4 bases at J; junction bases unmatched: 8. CDR3 region: CASSPDSGPGANVLTF. CDR3 in DNA: TGTGCCAGCAGCCCCGATAGCGGGCCCGGGGCCAACGTCCTGACTTTC.

The chain carries TRBV5-1 and TRBJ2-7; D remains unclear. The germline V and J ends were trimmed by 0 bases and 2 bases, with 6 bases remaining between them. The CDR3 covers 13 residues. CDR1 and CDR2 (germline): SGHRS, YFSETQ. In nucleotides, the CDR3 is TGCGCCAGCAGCTTGGACCGGGCCTACGAGCAGTACTTC. It codes for CASSLDRAYEQYF. Full variable domain (missing parts from reference TRBV5-1 and TRBJ2-7): KAGVTQTPRYLIKTRGQQVTLSCSPISGHRSVSWYQQTPGQGLQFLFEYFSETQRNKGNFPGRFSGRQFSNSRSEMNVSTLELGDSALYLCASSLDRAYEQYFGPGTRLTVT.

This clone was observed a few times. The chain couples TRBV7-9 to TRBJ2-1; 10 positions agree with TRBD2. Germline-derived CDR1 and CDR2 are SEHNR and FQNEAQ (reference sequence). The CDR3 is 15 residues long. Trimming at V came to 4 bases and at J to 5 bases, leaving 5 bases not matched to a gene. The CDR3 is CASSSRTSGNNEQFF. CDR3 bases: TGTGCCAGCAGCTCAAGGACTAGCGGAAACAATGAGCAGTTCTTC.

This clone has only a few counts. At the DNA level, this CDR3 is encoded by other sequences in the same sample as well. The genes are TRBV27 and TRBJ2-2; tentatively, D is TRBD1 (5 bases). Looked up from germline, CDR1 is MNHEY and CDR2 is SMNVEV (reference sequence). V dropped 5 bases and J dropped 1 base, with 8 bases sitting between them. The CDR3 totals 14 residues. CDR3 residues: CASSPGQNTGELFF. The DNA of the CDR3 is TGTGCCAGCAGTCCAGGACAGAACACCGGGGAGCTGTTTTTT.